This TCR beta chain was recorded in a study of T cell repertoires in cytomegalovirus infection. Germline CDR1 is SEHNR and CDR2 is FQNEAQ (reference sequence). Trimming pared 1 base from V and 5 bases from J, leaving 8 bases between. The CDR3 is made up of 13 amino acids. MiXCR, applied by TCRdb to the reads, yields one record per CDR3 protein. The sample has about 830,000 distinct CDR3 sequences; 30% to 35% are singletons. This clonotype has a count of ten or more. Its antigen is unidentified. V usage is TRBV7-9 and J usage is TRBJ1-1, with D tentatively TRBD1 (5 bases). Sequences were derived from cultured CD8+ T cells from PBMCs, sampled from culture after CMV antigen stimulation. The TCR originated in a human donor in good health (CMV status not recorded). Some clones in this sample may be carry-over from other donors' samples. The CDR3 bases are TGTGCCAGCAGCTTAGACAGGTGGACTGAAGCTTTCTTT. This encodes CASSLDRWTEAFF.